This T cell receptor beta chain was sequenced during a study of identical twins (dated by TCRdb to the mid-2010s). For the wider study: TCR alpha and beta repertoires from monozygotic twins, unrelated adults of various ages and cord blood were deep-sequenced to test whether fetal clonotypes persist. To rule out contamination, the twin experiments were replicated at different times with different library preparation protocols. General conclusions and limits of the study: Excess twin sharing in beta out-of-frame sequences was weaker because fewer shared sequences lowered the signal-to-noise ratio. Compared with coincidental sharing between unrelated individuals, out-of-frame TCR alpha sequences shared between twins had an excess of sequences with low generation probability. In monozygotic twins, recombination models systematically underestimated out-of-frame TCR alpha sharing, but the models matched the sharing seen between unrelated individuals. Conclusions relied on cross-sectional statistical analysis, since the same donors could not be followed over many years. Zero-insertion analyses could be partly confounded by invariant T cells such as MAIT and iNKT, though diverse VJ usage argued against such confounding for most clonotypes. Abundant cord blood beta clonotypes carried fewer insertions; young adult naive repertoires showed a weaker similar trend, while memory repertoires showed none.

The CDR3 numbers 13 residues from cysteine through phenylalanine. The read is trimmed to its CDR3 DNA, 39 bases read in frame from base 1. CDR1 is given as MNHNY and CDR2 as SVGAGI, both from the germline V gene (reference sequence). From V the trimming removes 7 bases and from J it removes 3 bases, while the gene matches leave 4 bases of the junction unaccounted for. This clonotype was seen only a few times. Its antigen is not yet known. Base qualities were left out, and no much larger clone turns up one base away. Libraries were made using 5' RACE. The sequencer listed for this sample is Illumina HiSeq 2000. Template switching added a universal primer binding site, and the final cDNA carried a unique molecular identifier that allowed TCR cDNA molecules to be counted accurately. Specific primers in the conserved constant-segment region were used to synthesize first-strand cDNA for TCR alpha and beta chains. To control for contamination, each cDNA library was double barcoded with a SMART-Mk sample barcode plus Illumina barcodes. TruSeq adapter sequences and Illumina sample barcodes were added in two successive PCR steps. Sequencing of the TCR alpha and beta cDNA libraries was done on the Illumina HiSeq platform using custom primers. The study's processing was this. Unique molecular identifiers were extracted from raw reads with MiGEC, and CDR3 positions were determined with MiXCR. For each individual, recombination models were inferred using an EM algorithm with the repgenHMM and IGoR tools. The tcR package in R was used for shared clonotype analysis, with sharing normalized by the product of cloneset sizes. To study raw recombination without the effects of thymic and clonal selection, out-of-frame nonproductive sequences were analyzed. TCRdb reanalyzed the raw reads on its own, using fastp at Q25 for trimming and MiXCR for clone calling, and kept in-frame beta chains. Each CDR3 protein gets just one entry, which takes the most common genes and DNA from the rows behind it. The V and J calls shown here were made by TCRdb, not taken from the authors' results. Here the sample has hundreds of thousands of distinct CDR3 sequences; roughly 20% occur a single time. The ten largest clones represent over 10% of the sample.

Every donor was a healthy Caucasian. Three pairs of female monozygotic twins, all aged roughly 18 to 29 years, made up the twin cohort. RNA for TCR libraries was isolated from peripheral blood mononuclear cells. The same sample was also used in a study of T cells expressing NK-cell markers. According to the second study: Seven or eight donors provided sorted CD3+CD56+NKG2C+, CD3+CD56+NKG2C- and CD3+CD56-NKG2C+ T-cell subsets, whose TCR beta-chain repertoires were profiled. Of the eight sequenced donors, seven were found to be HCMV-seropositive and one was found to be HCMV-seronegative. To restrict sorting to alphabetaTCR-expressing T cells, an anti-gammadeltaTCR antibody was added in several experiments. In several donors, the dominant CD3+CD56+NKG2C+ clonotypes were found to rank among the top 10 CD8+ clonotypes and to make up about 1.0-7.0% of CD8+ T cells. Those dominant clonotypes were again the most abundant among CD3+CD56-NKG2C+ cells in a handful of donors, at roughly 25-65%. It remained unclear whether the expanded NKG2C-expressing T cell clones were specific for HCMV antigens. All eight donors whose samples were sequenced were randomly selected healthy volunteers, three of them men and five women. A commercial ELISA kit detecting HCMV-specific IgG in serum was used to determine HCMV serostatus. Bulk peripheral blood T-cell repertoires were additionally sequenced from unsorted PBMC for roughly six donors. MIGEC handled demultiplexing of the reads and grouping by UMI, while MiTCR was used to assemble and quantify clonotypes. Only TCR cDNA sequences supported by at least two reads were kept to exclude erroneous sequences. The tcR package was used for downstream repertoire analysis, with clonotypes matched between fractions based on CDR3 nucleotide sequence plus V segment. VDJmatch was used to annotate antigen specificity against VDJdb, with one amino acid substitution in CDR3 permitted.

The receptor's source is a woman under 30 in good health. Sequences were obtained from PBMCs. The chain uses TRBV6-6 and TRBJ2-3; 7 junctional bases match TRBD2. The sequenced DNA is TGTGCCAGCACCGAGCGGGATACAGATACGCAGTATTTT. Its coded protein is CASTERDTDTQYF.